Following are 25 T cell receptor beta chains from one sample sequenced in a study of early T cells in non-severe SARS-CoV-2 infection. TCRdb analysed the 5' RACE reads with MiXCR anew, one entry per CDR3 protein. This table holds 75,000 to 100,000 distinct CDR3 sequences, over 13% found once. The sample taken for sequencing was whole blood. These receptors originate from an adult who was a healthcare worker with PCR-confirmed SARS-CoV-2 infection or an uninfected control (not recorded which).

The sample holds many counts of this clonotype. The chain couples TRBV29-1 to TRBJ1-2; 9 bases are shared with TRBD1. Germline CDR1 reads SQVTM; CDR2 reads ANQGSEA. The CDR3 is 12 amino acids. V lost 6 bases to trimming and J lost 2 bases; unmatched junction nucleotides: 1. CDR3 residues: CSVGTGNYGYTF. In nucleotides, the CDR3 is TGCAGCGTGGGGACAGGGAACTATGGCTACACCTTC.

The chain employs TRBV29-1 and TRBJ1-2; 7 bases match TRBD1. CDR1 is SQVTM, CDR2 ANQGSEA, per germline. CDR3 size: 13 residues. The junction had 5 bases not matched to a gene; V was cut back by 3 bases and J by 4 bases. As DNA, the CDR3 is TGCAGCGTTGACAGGGGGTCCTCCTATGGCTACACCTTC. It is translated as CSVDRGSSYGYTF.

This clonotype showed up just a few times. The chain links TRBV28 to TRBJ2-5; 8 bases line up with TRBD2. Germline V gene sequence: CDR1 MDHEN, CDR2 SYDVKM. The CDR3 spans 15 residues. After removal of 3 bases from V and 5 bases from J, the junction contained 8 bases not matched to a gene. As DNA, the CDR3 is TGTGCCAGCAGTTTTTTAAGCGGGAGCGTGGAGACCCAGTACTTC. Protein product: CASSFLSGSVETQYF.

In this sample, this clonotype turned up a few times. The chain joins TRBV6-5 to TRBJ1-5; 7 nucleotides align to TRBD1. The CDR3 length is 15 residues. Germline values: CDR1 MNHEY, CDR2 SVGAGI. V trimming: 6 bases; J trimming: 0 bases; junction bases outside the gene matches: 5. CDR3 sequence: CASRADRYSNQPQHF. CDR3 DNA: TGTGCCAGCAGAGCGGACAGGTATAGCAATCAGCCCCAGCATTTT.

This clonotype showed up just a few times. This may arise from a read error, as a much more abundant clone is one base away. The CDR3 spells CASTFYNEQFF. The CDR3 DNA follows: TGTGCCAGCACTTTTTACAATGAGCAGTTCTTC. The chain recombines TRBV6-2 or TRBV6-3 with TRBJ2-1; no reliable D call. Germline CDR1 is MNHEY and CDR2 is SVGEGT. CDR3 length equals 11 residues. With 7 bases removed from V and 4 bases from J, the gap between germline ends came to 5 bases.

This clonotype turned up a few times. The CDR3 protein is CASSPEGGLGNEQFF. The CDR3 DNA reads TGTGCCAGCAGCCCCGAGGGGGGACTAGGGAATGAGCAGTTCTTC. The chain combines TRBV16 with TRBJ2-1; TRBD2 aligns across 8 bases. Germline trimming cut 4 bases from V and 7 bases from J; bases unmatched to any gene: 9. The CDR3 sequence is 15 residues long. CDR1 KGHSY and CDR2 FQNENV come from the germline V gene.

J is TRBJ2-2 and V is TRBV19; a weak D match, TRBD2 (5 bases). From germline, CDR1 is LNHDA and CDR2 SQIVND (reference sequence). V lost 3 bases to trimming and J lost 4 bases, with 12 bases between them. This CDR3 has 15 residues. The CDR3 loop is CASSIGGRGTGELFF. CDR3 nucleotides: TGTGCCAGTAGTATTGGAGGTCGAGGCACCGGGGAGCTGTTTTTT.

This clonotype appeared many times. The rearrangement joins TRBV5-5 to TRBJ1-2; 7 bases are a match to TRBD1. J was trimmed by 4 bases and V by 3 bases; bases with no gene match: 9. Germline lookup yields CDR1 SGHKS and CDR2 YYEKEE (reference sequence). CDR3 length: 15 residues. The CDR3 loop is CASSSSGTAGYGYTF. The CDR3 coding sequence is TGTGCCAGCAGCTCATCCGGGACAGCTGGCTATGGCTACACCTTC.

V is TRBV6-2 or TRBV6-3 and J is TRBJ1-1, with TRBD1 matching 8 bases. Germline CDR1 is MNHEY and CDR2 is SVGEGT. V was clipped by 5 bases and J by 6 bases; unmatched bases: 2. The CDR3 has 12 residues. CDR3 coding DNA: TGTGCCAGCAGTATACAGGGGGCTGAAGCTTTCTTT. Its translation is CASSIQGAEAFF.

This clonotype appeared a few times. The chain uses TRBV27 and TRBJ2-2; D remains unclear. V was pared by 6 bases and J by 0 bases, with 14 bases between. The germline V gene encodes CDR1 MNHEY and CDR2 SMNVEV (reference sequence). The CDR3 covers 16 residues. Written as DNA, the CDR3 is TGTGCCAGCAGCAGAAGCAGTTACACGAACACCGGGGAGCTGTTTTTT. Protein product: CASSRSSYTNTGELFF.

The CDR3 sequence: CASSRQNTGELFF. CDR3 bases: TGTGCCAGCAGCCGACAGAACACCGGGGAGCTGTTTTTT. This chain joins TRBV28 and TRBJ2-2; D uncertain. This CDR3 comprises 13 residues. With 6 bases removed from V and 1 base from J, the gap between germline ends came to 6 bases. Germline-derived CDR1 and CDR2 are MDHEN and SYDVKM.

This clonotype was recorded many times. The chain recombines TRBV24-1 with TRBJ2-1; D may be TRBD1 (5 bases). V lost 2 bases to trimming and J lost 0 bases, with 16 bases between them. Germline loops: CDR1 KGHDR, CDR2 SFDVKD. The CDR3 runs to 18 residues. The CDR3 is CATSDWSEAGLSYNEQFF. For the CDR3, the DNA is TGTGCCACCAGTGATTGGTCCGAGGCAGGGCTCTCCTACAATGAGCAGTTCTTC.

Many counts were recorded for this clonotype. The chain uses TRBV12-3 or TRBV12-4 and TRBJ1-1; 7 nucleotides match TRBD1. The CDR3 is 14 residues long. V was pared by 4 bases and J by 4 bases, with 6 bases of the junction left unmatched. This chain's CDR3 is CASSYEGAGTEAFF. The CDR3, as DNA: TGTGCCAGCAGTTACGAGGGGGCCGGCACTGAAGCTTTCTTT.

The chain links TRBV29-1 to TRBJ2-1, with TRBD1 as a possible D gene (6 bases). CDR3 size: 14 residues. Looked up from germline, CDR1 is SQVTM and CDR2 is ANQGSEA. For the CDR3, the DNA is TGCAGTGCCCGCCGGGACACCTCCTACAATGAGCAGTTCTTC. It yields the protein CSARRDTSYNEQFF.

There are many counts of this clonotype. The chain has TRBV5-6 and TRBJ2-1; D unclear. Germline CDR1 reads SGHDT; CDR2 reads YYEEEE. This CDR3 contains 15 residues. V lost 2 bases and J lost 0, with 9 bases in between. The CDR3 loop is CASSFIFSSYNEQFF. The CDR3 region has the DNA TGTGCCAGCAGCTTTATATTCAGCTCCTACAATGAGCAGTTCTTC.

The chain joins TRBV29-1 to TRBJ1-5; no firm D call. Germline V gene data show CDR1 as SQVTM and CDR2 as ANQGSEA. The CDR3 runs to 12 residues. With 4 bases removed from V and 11 bases from J, the gap between germline ends came to 15 bases. CDR3 loop: CSVAGMDGSQHF. The CDR3 DNA sequence: TGCAGCGTTGCTGGGATGGACGGGTCCCAGCATTTT.

This clonotype was seen more than once but under ten times. The chain carries TRBV30 and TRBJ1-1; D unclear. The CDR3 is 12 amino acids. CDR1 is GTSNPN and CDR2 is SVGIG in the germline V gene (reference sequence). The CDR3 coding sequence is TGTGCTTACATTAGGGCGGCCACTGAAGCTTTCTTT. Residues: CAYIRAATEAFF. The variable domain in full, with the rest retrieved from reference TRBV30 and TRBJ1-1, is SQTIHQWPATLVQPVGSPLSLECTVEGTSNPNLYWYRQAAGRGLQLLFYSVGIGQISSEVPQNLSASRPQDRQFILSSKKLLLSDSGFYLCAYIRAATEAFFGQGTRLTVV.

In its sample, this clonotype was seen a few times. The rearrangement joins TRBV7-9 to TRBJ2-2; perhaps D is TRBD1 or TRBD2 (5 bases each). With 4 bases removed from V and 7 bases from J, the gap between germline ends came to 13 bases. Germline V gene lookup returns CDR1 SEHNR and CDR2 FQNEAQ (reference sequence). CDR3 length: 14 residues. Here the CDR3 reads CASSSGPGSGELFF. The CDR3 region has the DNA TGTGCCAGCAGCTCGGGACCGGGGAGCGGGGAGCTGTTTTTT.

J is TRBJ1-3 and V is TRBV20-1, with D hard to call. Germline CDR1 and CDR2: DFQATT and SNEGSKA (reference sequence). V was clipped by 1 base and J by 3 bases, with 7 bases between them. CDR3 length: 13 amino acids. As DNA, the CDR3 is TGCAGTGCTAGAGGGGCTGGTGGAAACACCATATATTTT. Protein product: CSARGAGGNTIYF.

This clonotype was counted only a few times. This sequence joins TRBV5-6 and TRBJ2-2; D call uncertain. The CDR3 runs to 16 residues. Germline values: CDR1 SGHDT, CDR2 YYEEEE. Between the trimmed V and J ends, which lost 1 base and 0 bases, there was a span of 10 bases. CDR3 protein: CASSLNSFSNTGELFF. CDR3 nucleotide sequence: TGTGCCAGCAGCTTGAACAGCTTCTCGAACACCGGGGAGCTGTTTTTT. Looking up the rest from reference TRBV5-6 and TRBJ2-2 gives the full variable domain: DAGVTQSPTHLIKTRGQQVTLRCSPKSGHDTVSWYQQALGQGPQFIFQYYEEEERQRGNFPDRFSGHQFPNYSSELNVNALLLGDSALYLCASSLNSFSNTGELFFGEGSRLTVL.

This clonotype showed up just a few times. The CDR3 DNA reads TGTGCCAGCAGCTCAACCAGGACAGGCCCCAATGAGCAGTTCTTC. Its protein is CASSSTRTGPNEQFF. The rearrangement joins TRBV28 to TRBJ2-1; 7 positions agree with TRBD1. The CDR3 has 15 residues. V lost 6 bases, J lost 6 bases, and 11 bases stayed unmatched. The germline gives CDR1 MDHEN, CDR2 SYDVKM. The whole variable domain, filled in from reference TRBV28 and TRBJ2-1, reads DVKVTQSSRYLVKRTGEKVFLECVQDMDHENMFWYRQDPGLGLRLIYFSYDVKMKEKGDIPEGYSVSREKKERFSLILESASTNQTSMYLCASSSTRTGPNEQFFGPGTRLTVL.

The V and J genes are TRBV9 and TRBJ2-3; 7 positions match TRBD2. The CDR3 consists of 15 residues. In germline, CDR1 is SGDLS, CDR2 YYNGEE. Trimming took 5 bases from V and 6 from J; bases not matched to a gene: 12. CDR3 in amino acids: CASRRSGTSPDTQYF. As DNA, the CDR3 is TGTGCCAGCAGGAGAAGCGGGACCTCCCCCGATACGCAGTATTTT.

This clonotype was detected only a few times. This rearrangement joins TRBV7-9 to TRBJ1-4; maybe TRBD1 (6 bases). The V end lost 4 bases, the J end lost 3 bases, and 15 bases lay between the germline ends. This CDR3 is built from 16 residues. Germline V gives CDR1 SEHNR, CDR2 FQNEAQ (reference sequence). CDR3 sequence: CASSSLLGGSNEKLFF. The CDR3 DNA sequence: TGTGCCAGCAGCTCCCTACTTGGGGGCTCTAATGAAAAACTGTTTTTT.

J is TRBJ1-1 and V is TRBV12-3 or TRBV12-4; TRBD1 might be the D (6 bases). Trimming shortened V by 6 bases and J by 0 bases, and 8 bases separated the two germline ends. CDR3 length: 13 residues. The CDR3 here is CASSHRVNTEAFF. The CDR3 DNA reads TGTGCCAGCAGCCACAGGGTGAACACTGAAGCTTTCTTT.

This clonotype is judged medium-sized (0.01 to 0.1%). The junction departs from the called germline gene at one end, perhaps through a read error. This sequence joins TRBV6-2 or TRBV6-3 and TRBJ2-7; no definite D call. This CDR3 spans 12 amino acids. Germline values: CDR1 MNHEY, CDR2 SVGEGT. The CDR3 loop reads CASSYPSDEQYF. The CDR3 DNA reads as TGTGCCAGCAGTTACCCCTCCGACGAGCAGTACTTC.